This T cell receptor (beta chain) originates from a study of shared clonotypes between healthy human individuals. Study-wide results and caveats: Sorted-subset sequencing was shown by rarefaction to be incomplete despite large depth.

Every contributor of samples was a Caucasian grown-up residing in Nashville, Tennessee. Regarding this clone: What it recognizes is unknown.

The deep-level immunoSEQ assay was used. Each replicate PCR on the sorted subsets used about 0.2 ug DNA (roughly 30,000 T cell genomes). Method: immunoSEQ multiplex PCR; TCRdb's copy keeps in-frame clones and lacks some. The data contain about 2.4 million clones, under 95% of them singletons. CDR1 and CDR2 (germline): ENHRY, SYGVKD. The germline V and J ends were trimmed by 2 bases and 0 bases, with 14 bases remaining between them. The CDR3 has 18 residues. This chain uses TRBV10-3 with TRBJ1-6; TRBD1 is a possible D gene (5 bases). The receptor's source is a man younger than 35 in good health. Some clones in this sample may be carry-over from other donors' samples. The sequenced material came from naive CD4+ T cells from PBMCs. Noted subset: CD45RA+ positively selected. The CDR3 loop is CAISEADHRSSYNSPLHF. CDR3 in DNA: TGTGCCATCAGTGAGGCGGACCACAGGAGCTCCTATAATTCACCCCTCCACTTT.